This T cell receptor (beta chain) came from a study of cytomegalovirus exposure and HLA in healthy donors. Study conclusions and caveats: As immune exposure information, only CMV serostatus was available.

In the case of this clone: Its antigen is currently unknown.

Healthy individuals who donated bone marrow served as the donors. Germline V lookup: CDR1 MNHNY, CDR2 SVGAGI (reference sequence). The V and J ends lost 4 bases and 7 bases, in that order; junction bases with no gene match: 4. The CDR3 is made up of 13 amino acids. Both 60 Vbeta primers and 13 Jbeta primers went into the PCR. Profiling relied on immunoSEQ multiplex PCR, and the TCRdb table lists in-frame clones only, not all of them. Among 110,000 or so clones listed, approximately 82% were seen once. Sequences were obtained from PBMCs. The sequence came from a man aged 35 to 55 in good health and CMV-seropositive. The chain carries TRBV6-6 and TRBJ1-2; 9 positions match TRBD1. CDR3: CASSWTGEGGYTF. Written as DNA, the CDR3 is TGTGCCAGCAGTTGGACAGGGGAGGGTGGCTACACCTTC.